This entry lists 4 T cell receptor beta chains sequenced from one sample in a study of Graves' ophthalmopathy and Graves' hyperthyroidism listed by TCRdb under 2018. This sample was sequenced with an Illumina HiSeq 2000. For repertoire sequencing, TCR beta CDR3 regions were amplified from RNA transcripts. The first round of RT-PCR was done with HTBI primers and the Qiagen OneStep RT-PCR kit, and was followed by a second round of multiplex PCR, then size selection and purification. TCRdb reanalyzed the raw reads on its own, using fastp at Q25 for trimming and MiXCR for clone calling, and kept in-frame beta chains. Every distinct CDR3 protein forms one entry, paired with its most common genes and DNA. The sample profile shows around 600,000 distinct CDR3 sequences; about 38% of them were found once. The ten largest clonotypes hold roughly 3.5% of the sample. The specimen was peripheral blood. These receptors all stem from an adult man with Graves' ophthalmopathy.

This clonotype has more than one count but fewer than ten. This chain connects TRBV6-5 to TRBJ1-2; TRBD1 matches at 9 bases. The CDR3 has 14 residues. In germline, CDR1 is MNHEY, CDR2 SVGAGI. V trimming: 5 bases; J trimming: 5 bases; junction bases outside the gene matches: 6. CDR3 in DNA: TGTGCCAGCAGTCGGGACAGGGATCCTTATGGCTACACCTTC. Protein product: CASSRDRDPYGYTF.

The rearrangement links TRBV15 to TRBJ2-5; D may be TRBD1 or TRBD2 (5 bases each). CDR1 and CDR2 (germline): LNHNV, YYDKDF (reference sequence). The CDR3 totals 16 residues. V was cut by 10 bases and J by 5 bases, with 26 bases left in between. In DNA, the CDR3 is TGTGCCAGCAGTAGGGGTACCAATCAGCGAGGGGAGACCCAGTACTTC. Protein: CASSRGTNQRGETQYF.

At least ten counts were recorded for this clonotype. The chain carries TRBV29-1 and TRBJ1-1; D gene uncertain. Trimming stripped 2 bases from V and 0 bases from J, with 10 bases between. Looked up from germline, CDR1 is SQVTM and CDR2 is ANQGSEA. CDR3 size: 14 residues. The CDR3 nucleotides are TGCAGCGTTGAATTACGACTTATGAACACTGAAGCTTTCTTT. It translates to CSVELRLMNTEAFF.

This clonotype was observed many times. This chain joins TRBV10-2 and TRBJ1-2; D is unresolved. The CDR3 is 15 amino acids. V was trimmed by 0 bases and J by 5 bases, leaving 13 bases between them. From germline, CDR1 is WSHSY and CDR2 SAAADI. As DNA, the CDR3 is TGCGCCAGCAGTGAGTCAAGGGCCGGACCATATGGCTACACCTTC. Its translation: CASSESRAGPYGYTF.